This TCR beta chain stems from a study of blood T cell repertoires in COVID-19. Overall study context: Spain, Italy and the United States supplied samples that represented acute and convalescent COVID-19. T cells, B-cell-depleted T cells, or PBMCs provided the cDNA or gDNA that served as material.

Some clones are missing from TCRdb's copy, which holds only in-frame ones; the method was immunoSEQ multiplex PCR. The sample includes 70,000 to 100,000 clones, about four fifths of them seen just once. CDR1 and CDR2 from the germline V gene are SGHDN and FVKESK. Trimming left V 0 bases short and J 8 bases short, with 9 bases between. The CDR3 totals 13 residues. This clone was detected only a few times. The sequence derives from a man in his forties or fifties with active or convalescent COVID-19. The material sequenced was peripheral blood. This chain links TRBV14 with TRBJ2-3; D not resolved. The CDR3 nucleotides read TGTGCCAGCAGCCAAGATGGGCAGAGTACGCAGTATTTT. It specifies CASSQDGQSTQYF.